This record looks at one TCR beta chain sequence and its context. Its antigen is unknown. The length of the CDR3 is 13 residues. The germline gives CDR1 SGHVS, CDR2 FQNEAQ. Deletions cut 4 bases from V and 5 bases from J, with 12 bases between. This sample was taken from a study of T cell responses to AZD1222 COVID-19 vaccine. Study-wide findings and caveats: Females outnumbered males among donors, who were mostly white British; clonal diversity was possibly underestimated. Nearly half of spike-specific TCRs reportedly target unmutated variant regions.

Clones were sequenced by immunoSEQ multiplex PCR, and TCRdb holds only the in-frame ones, with some missing. Of more than 100,000 clones in the sample, 91% were seen once. The chain couples TRBV7-8 to TRBJ2-7, with a weak D call TRBD2 (5 bases). Material: peripheral blood, obtained on day 0 of AZD1222 vaccination. This receptor was taken from an adult in good health. The CDR3 here is CASSSQLGNEQYF. The CDR3 bases are TGTGCCAGCAGCTCTCAACTAGGTAACGAGCAGTACTTC.